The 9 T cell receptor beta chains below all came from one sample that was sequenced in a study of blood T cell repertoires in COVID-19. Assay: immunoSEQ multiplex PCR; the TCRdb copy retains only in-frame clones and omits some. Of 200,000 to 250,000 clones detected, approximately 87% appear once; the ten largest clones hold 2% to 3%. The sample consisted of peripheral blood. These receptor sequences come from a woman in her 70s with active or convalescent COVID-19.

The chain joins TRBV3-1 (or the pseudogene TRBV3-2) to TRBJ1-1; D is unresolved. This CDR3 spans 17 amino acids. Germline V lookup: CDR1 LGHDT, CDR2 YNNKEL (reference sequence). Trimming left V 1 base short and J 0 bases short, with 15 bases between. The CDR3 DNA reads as TGTGCCAGCAGCCAAGGGCCACGCCTAGATTTGAACACTGAAGCTTTCTTT. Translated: CASSQGPRLDLNTEAFF.

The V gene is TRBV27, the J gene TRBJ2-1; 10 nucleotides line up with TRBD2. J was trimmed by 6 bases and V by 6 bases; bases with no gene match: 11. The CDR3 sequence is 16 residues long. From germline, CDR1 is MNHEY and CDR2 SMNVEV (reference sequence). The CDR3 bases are TGTGCCAGCAGCACGGCGCGGGCTAGCGGGAGCAATGAGCAGTTCTTC. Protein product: CASSTARASGSNEQFF.

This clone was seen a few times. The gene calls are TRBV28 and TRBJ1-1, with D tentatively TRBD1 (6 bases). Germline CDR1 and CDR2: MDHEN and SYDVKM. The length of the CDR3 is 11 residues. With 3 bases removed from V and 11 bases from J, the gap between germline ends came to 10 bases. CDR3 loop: CASSFRGMAFF. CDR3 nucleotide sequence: TGTGCCAGCAGTTTCAGGGGTATGGCTTTCTTT.

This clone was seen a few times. The CDR3 DNA sequence: TGTGCCAGCACCCTTGCAATGGACAGGGATTATGGCTACACCTTC. Residues: CASTLAMDRDYGYTF. The gene calls are TRBV5-5 and TRBJ1-2; 8 bases are shared with TRBD1. Germline V gene lookup returns CDR1 SGHKS and CDR2 YYEKEE (reference sequence). This CDR3 has 15 residues. J lost 5 bases, V lost 6 bases, and 12 bases had no gene match.

CDR3 sequence: CASSLGTSGSDTQYF. DNA of the CDR3: TGTGCCAGCAGCTTAGGGACTAGCGGGAGCGATACGCAGTATTTT. The chain combines TRBV7-2 with TRBJ2-3; TRBD2 matches 13 bases. CDR1 and CDR2 (germline): SGHTA, FQGNSA. The ends lost 1 base at V and 6 bases at J; junction bases unmatched: 1. The CDR3 consists of 15 residues. Together with reference TRBV7-2 and TRBJ2-3, the CDR3 gives the full variable domain: GAGVSQSPSNKVTEKGKDVELRCDPISGHTALYWYRQSLGQGLEFLIYFQGNSAPDKSGLPSDRFSAERTGGSVSTLTIQRTQQEDSAVYLCASSLGTSGSDTQYFGPGTRLTVL.

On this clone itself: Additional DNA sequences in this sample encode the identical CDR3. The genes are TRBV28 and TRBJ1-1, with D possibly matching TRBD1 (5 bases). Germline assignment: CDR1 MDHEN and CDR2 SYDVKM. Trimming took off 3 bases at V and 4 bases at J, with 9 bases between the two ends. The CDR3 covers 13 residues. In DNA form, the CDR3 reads TGTGCCAGCAGTTTGCCGGGGGGCACTGAAGCTTTCTTT. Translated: CASSLPGGTEAFF.

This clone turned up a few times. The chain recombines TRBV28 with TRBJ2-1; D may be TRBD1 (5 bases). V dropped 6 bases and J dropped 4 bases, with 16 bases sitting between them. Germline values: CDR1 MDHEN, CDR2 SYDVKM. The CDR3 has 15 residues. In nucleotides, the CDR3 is TGTGCCAGCAGGCGTTCAGGGCGGCCGTACAATGAGCAGTTCTTC. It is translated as CASRRSGRPYNEQFF.

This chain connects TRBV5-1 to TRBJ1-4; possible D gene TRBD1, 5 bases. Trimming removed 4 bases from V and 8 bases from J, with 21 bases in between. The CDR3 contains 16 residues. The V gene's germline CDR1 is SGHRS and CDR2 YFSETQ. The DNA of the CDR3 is TGCGCCAGCAGCGCGGAACAGGCCCCGGTTAGCGAAAAACTGTTTTTT. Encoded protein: CASSAEQAPVSEKLFF. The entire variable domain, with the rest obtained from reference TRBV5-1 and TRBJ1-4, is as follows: KAGVTQTPRYLIKTRGQQVTLSCSPISGHRSVSWYQQTPGQGLQFLFEYFSETQRNKGNFPGRFSGRQFSNSRSEMNVSTLELGDSALYLCASSAEQAPVSEKLFFGSGTQLSVL.

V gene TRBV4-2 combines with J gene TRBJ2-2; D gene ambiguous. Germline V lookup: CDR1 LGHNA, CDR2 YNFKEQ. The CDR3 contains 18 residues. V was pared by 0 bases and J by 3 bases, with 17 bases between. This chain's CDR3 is CASSQDRRWSVDTGELFF. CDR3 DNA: TGTGCCAGCAGCCAAGATCGAAGGTGGAGTGTGGACACCGGGGAGCTGTTTTTT.